The 7 T cell receptor beta chains given below trace back to one sample, sequenced in a study of blood T cell repertoires in COVID-19. Profiling relied on immunoSEQ multiplex PCR, and the TCRdb table lists in-frame clones only, not all of them. The sample has about 140,000 clones, around 86% seen once. The sequenced material came from peripheral blood. Receptors originate from a human donor in a cohort sampled during active COVID-19.

The CDR3 nucleotides are TGTGCCAGCAGAGGGGCTCCCTTCGAGCAGTACTTC. Amino acid sequence: CASRGAPFEQYF. The J gene is TRBJ2-7, the V gene TRBV2; weak D call: TRBD1 (5 bases). The CDR3 runs 12 residues. V was clipped by 6 bases and J by 6 bases, with 12 bases between them. Germline V CDR1 and CDR2: SNHLY, FYNNEI. Full variable domain (outside the CDR3, taken from reference TRBV2 and TRBJ2-7): EPEVTQTPSHQVTQMGQEVILRCVPISNHLYFYWYRQILGQKVEFLVSFYNNEISEKSEIFDDQFSVERPDGSNFTLKIRSTKLEDSAMYFCASRGAPFEQYFGPGTRLTVT.

The rearrangement uses TRBV6-1 and TRBJ1-5; D call uncertain. V shed 2 bases and J shed 1 base, with 9 bases lying between them. The CDR3 consists of 15 residues. In germline, CDR1 is MNHNS, CDR2 SASEGT. As DNA, the CDR3 is TGTGCCAGCAGTGAAATGCTTCAGAGCAATCAGCCCCAGCATTTT. As protein: CASSEMLQSNQPQHF.

This rearrangement joins TRBV10-2 to TRBJ2-5, with 10 positions matching TRBD1. Germline CDR1 is WSHSY and CDR2 is SAAADI. With 6 bases clipped from V and 4 bases from J, the junction kept 8 bases outside the gene matches. The CDR3 contains 15 residues. The CDR3 nucleotides read TGCGCCAGCAGCCGCGACAGGGGGCAAGGAGAGACCCAGTACTTC. Amino acid sequence: CASSRDRGQGETQYF.

This chain links TRBV4-1 with TRBJ2-3, with 10 positions matching TRBD2. This CDR3 spans 16 amino acids. V lost 0 bases and J lost 3; bases outside the gene matches: 3. Germline values: CDR1 MGHRA, CDR2 YSYEKL. DNA for the CDR3: TGCGCCAGCAGCCAAGAACGAGCGGGAGGGACAGATACGCAGTATTTT. This encodes CASSQERAGGTDTQYF.

The rearrangement links TRBV7-8 to TRBJ2-1, with D perhaps matching TRBD2 (5 bases). V gave up 5 bases and J gave up 7 bases, with 15 bases separating them. Germline V lookup: CDR1 SGHVS, CDR2 FQNEAQ. This CDR3 comprises 14 residues. CDR3 nucleotide sequence: TGTGCCAGCAGCCCAGAGGGAAGAAGGAATGAGCAGTTCTTC. It specifies CASSPEGRRNEQFF.

V is TRBV6-5 and J is TRBJ1-5; D not resolved. Germline values: CDR1 MNHEY, CDR2 SVGAGI. This CDR3 is 14 amino acids long. The V and J ends lost 5 bases and 4 bases respectively, with 12 bases between them. CDR3 residues: CASSKVPGNQPQHF. DNA for the CDR3: TGTGCCAGCAGTAAGGTTCCCGGGAATCAGCCCCAGCATTTT.

The chain joins TRBV28 to TRBJ1-5; TRBD1 matches at 7 bases. Trimming at V came to 3 bases and at J to 7 bases, leaving 9 bases not matched to a gene. The CDR3 spans 15 residues. The germline V gene has CDR1 MDHEN and CDR2 SYDVKM. The CDR3 DNA follows: TGTGCCAGCAGTTTGTATAGGGGGCAGGAACAGCCCCAGCATTTT. This translates into CASSLYRGQEQPQHF.